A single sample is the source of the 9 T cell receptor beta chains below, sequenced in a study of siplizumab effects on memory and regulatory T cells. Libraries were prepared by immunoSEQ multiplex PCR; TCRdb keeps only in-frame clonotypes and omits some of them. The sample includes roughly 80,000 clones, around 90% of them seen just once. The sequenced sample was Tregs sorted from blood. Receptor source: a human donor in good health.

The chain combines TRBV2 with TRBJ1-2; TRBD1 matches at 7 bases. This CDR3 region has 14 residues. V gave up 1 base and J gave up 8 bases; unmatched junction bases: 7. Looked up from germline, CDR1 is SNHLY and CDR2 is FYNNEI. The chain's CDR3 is CASSEGSRGLGYTF. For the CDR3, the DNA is TGTGCCAGCAGTGAAGGGTCGAGGGGGCTAGGCTACACCTTC.

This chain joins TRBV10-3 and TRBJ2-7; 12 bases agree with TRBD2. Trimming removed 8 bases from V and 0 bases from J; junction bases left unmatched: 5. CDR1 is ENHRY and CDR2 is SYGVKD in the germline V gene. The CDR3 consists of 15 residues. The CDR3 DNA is TGTGCCATCTCTAGCGGGGGGGGTCTCTCCTACGAGCAGTACTTC. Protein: CAISSGGGLSYEQYF.

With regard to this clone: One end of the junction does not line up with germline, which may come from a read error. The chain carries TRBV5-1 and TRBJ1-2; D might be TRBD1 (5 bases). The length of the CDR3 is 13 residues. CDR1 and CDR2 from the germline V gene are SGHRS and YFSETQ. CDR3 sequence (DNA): TGCGCCAGCAGCTTGGATGCTCAGGGTAGCAGGGCCTTC. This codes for CASSLDAQGSRAF.

DNA for the CDR3: TGTGCCAGCAGCCCAACCGGGACAGTAAACAATCAGCCCCAGCATTTT. This gives the protein CASSPTGTVNNQPQHF. The chain combines TRBV7-9 with TRBJ1-5; 7 bases line up with TRBD1. CDR1 is SEHNR and CDR2 is FQNEAQ in the germline V gene (reference sequence). V was clipped by 5 bases and J by 3 bases; unmatched bases: 10. This CDR3 region has 16 residues.

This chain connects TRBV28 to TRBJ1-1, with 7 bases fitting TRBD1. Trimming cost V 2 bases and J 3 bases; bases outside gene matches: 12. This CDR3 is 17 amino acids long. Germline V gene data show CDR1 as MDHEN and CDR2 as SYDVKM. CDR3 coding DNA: TGTGCCAGCAGTTTAAGTGGGACAGTCTTCAGGGACACTGAAGCTTTCTTT. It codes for CASSLSGTVFRDTEAFF.

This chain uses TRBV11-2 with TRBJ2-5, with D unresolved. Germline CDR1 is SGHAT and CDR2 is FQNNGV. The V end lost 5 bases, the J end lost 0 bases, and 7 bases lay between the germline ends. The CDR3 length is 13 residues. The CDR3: CASSPPHQETQYF. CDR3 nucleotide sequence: TGTGCCAGCAGCCCACCCCACCAAGAGACCCAGTACTTC.

The CDR3 DNA follows: TGTGCCAGCTCGTGGAGACAAAGCGGGGAGCTGTTTTTT. This translates into CASSWRQSGELFF. This chain links TRBV7-9 with TRBJ2-2, with no clear D. The germline V gene has CDR1 SEHNR and CDR2 FQNEAQ (reference sequence). The CDR3 totals 13 residues. Trimming removed 8 bases from V and 7 bases from J, with 14 bases in between.

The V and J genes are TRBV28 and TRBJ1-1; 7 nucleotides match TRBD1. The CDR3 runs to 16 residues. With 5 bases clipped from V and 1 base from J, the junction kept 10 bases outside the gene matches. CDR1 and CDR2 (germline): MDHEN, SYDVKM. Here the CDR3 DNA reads TGTGCCAGCAGTCCCCATACGGGACAGCCGAACACTGAAGCTTTCTTT. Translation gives CASSPHTGQPNTEAFF.

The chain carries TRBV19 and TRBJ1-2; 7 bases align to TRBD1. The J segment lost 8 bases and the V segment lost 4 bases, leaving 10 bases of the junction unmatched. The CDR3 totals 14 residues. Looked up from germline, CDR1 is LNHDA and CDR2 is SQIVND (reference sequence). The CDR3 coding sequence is TGTGCCAGTAGTACGTCGGGACAGAGGGTAGGCTACACCTTC. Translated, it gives CASSTSGQRVGYTF.